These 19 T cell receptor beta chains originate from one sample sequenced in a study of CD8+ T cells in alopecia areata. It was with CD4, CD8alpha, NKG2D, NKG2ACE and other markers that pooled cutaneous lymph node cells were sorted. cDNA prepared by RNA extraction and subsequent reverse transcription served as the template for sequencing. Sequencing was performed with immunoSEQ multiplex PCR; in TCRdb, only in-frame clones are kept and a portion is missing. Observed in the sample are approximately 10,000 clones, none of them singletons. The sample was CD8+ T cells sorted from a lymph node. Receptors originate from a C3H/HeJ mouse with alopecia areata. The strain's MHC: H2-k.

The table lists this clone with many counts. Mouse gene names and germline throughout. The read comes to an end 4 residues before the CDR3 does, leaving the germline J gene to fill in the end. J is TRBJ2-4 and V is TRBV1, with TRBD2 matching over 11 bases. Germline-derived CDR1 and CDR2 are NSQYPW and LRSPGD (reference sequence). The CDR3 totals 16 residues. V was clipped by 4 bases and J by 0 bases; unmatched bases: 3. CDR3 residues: CTCSGLGGTSQNTLYF. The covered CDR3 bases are TGCACCTGCAGTGGACTGGGGGGGACTAGTCAAAAC.

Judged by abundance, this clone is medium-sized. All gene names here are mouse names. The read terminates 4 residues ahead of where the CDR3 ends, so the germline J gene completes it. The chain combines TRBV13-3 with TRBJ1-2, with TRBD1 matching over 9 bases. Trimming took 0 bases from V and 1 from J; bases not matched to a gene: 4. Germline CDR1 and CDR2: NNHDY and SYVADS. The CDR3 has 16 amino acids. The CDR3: CASSDAWGQGNSDYTF. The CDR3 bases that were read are TGTGCCAGCAGTGATGCATGGGGACAGGGAAACTCC.

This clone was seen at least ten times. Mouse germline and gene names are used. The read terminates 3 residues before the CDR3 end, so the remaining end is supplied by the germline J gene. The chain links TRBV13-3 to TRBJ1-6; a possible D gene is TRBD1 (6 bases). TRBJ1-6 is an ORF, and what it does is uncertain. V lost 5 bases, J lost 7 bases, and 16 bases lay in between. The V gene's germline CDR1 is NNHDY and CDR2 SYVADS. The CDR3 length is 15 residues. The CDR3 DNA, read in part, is TGTGCCAGCAGGAGGGACACAGGGACGAATTCGCCC. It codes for CASRRDTGTNSP. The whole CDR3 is CASRRDTGTNSPLYF.

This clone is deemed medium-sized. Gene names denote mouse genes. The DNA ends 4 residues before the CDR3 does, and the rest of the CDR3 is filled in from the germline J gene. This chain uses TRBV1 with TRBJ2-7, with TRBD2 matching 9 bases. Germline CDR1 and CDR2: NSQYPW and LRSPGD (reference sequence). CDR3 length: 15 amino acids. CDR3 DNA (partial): TGCACCTGCAGTGCAGATGGGGGGGCGCTATAT. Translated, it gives CTCSADGGALY. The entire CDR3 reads CTCSADGGALYEQYF. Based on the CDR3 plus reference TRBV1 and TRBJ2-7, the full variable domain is VTLLEQNPRWRLVPRGQAVNLRCILKNSQYPWMSWYQQDLQKQLQWLFTLRSPGDKEVKSLPGADYLATRVTDTELRLQVANMSQGRTLYCTCSADGGALYEQYFGPGTRLTVL.

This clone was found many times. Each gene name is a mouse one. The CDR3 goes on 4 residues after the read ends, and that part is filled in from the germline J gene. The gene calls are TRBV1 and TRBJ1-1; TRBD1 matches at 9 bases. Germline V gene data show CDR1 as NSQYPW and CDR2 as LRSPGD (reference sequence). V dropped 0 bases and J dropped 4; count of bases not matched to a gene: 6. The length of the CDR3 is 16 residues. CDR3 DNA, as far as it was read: TGCACCTGCAGTGCAGATCACAGGGGGCGCATCACA. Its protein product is CTCSADHRGRIT. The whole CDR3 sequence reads CTCSADHRGRITEVFF.

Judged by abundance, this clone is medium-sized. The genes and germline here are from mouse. The part of the CDR3 DNA that was read is TGCACCTGCAGTGACCGGGACAGGGAT. It is translated as CTCSDRDRD. The entire CDR3 is CTCSDRDRDEQYF. V usage is TRBV1 and J usage is TRBJ2-7, with 9 bases lining up with TRBD1. The read is 4 residues too short to cover the CDR3 end, so that end is filled in from the germline J gene. Per the germline V gene, CDR1 is NSQYPW and CDR2 is LRSPGD (reference sequence). This CDR3 has 13 amino acids.

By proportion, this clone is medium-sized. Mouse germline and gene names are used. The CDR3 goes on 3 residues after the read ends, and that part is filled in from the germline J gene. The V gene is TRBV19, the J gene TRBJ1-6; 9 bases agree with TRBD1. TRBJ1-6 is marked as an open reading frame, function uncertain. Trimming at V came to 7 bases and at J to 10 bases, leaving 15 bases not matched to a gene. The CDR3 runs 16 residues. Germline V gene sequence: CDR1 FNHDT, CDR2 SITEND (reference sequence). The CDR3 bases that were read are TGTGCCAGCCGCACCGGGACAGGGAAGGAGGAATCGCCC. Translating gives CASRTGTGKEESP. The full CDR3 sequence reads CASRTGTGKEESPLYF.

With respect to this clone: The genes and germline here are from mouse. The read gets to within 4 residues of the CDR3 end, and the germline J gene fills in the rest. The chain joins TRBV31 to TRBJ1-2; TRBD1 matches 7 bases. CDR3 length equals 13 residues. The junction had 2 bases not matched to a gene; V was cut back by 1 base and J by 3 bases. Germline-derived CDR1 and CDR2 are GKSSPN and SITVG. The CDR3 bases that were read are TGTGCCTGGAGTCATGACAGGGACTCC. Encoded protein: CAWSHDRDS. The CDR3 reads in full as CAWSHDRDSDYTF.

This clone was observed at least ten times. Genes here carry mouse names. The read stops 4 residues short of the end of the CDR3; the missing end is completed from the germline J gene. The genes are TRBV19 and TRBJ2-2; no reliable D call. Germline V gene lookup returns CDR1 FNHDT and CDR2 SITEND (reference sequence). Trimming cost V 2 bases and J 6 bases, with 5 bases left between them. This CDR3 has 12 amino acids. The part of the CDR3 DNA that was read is TGTGCCAGCAGTATGGGGTCCGGG. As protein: CASSMGSG. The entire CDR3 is CASSMGSGQLYF.

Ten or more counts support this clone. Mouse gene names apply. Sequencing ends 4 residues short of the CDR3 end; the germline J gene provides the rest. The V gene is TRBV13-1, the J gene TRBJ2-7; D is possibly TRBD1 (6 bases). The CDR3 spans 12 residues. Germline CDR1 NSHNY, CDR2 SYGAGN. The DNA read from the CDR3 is TGTGCCAGCAGAGGGGACAAATAT. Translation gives CASRGDKY. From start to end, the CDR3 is CASRGDKYEQYF.

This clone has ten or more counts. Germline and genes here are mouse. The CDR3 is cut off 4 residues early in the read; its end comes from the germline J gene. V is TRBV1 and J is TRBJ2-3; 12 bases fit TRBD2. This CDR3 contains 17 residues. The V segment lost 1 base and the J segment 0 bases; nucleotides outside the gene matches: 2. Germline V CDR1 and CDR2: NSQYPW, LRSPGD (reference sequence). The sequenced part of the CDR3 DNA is TGCACCTGCAGTGCAGGGACTGGGGGGGGTAGTGCAGAA. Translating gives CTCSAGTGGGSAE. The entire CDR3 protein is CTCSAGTGGGSAETLYF.

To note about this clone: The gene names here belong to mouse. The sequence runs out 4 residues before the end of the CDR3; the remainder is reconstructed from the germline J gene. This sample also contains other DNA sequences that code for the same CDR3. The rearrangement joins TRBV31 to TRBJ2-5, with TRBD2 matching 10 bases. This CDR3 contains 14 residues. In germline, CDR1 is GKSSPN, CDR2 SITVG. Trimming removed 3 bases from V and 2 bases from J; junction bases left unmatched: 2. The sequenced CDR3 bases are TGTGCCTGGAGCCTGGGGGGGCGCCAAGAC. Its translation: CAWSLGGRQD. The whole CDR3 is CAWSLGGRQDTQYF.

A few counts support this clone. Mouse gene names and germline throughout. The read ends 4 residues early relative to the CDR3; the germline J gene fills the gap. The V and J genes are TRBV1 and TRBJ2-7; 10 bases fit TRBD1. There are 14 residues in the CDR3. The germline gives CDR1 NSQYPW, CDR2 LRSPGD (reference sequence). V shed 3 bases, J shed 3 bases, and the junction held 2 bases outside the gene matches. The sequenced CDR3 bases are TGCACCTGCAGTGCCGGGACAGGGGTCTAT. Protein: CTCSAGTGVY. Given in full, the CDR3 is CTCSAGTGVYEQYF.

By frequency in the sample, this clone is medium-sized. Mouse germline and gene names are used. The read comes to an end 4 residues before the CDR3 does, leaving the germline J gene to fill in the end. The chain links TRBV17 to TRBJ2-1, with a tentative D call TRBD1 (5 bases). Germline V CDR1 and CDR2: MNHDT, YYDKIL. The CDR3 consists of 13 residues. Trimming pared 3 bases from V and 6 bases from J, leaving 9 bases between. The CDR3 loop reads CASSRTVGAEQFF. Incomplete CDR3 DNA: TGTGCTAGCAGTAGGACAGTGGGTGCT.

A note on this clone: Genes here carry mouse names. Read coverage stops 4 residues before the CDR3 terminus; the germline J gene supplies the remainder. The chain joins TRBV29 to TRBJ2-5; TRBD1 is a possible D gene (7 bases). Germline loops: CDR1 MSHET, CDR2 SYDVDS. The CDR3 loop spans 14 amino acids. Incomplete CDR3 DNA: TGTGCTAGCAGTTTGAGGGGGCGGAGTGAC. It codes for CASSLRGRSD. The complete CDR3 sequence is CASSLRGRSDTQYF.

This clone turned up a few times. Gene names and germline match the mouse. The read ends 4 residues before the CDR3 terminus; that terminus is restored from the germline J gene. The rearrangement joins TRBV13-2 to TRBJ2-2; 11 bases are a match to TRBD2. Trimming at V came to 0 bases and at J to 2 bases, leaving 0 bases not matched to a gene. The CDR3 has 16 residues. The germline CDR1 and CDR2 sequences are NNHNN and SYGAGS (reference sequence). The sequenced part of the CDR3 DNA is TGTGCCAGCGGTGATGGGACTGGGGGGAACACCGGG. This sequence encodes CASGDGTGGNTG. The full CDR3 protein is CASGDGTGGNTGQLYF.

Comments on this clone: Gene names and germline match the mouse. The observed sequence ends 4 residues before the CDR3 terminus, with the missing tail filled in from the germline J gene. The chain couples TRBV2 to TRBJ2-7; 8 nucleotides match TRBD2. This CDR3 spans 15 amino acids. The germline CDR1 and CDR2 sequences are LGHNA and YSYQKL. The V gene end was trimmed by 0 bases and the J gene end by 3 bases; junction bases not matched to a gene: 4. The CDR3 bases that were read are TGTGCCAGCAGCCAAGAGGCCTGGGGGGTCTAT. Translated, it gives CASSQEAWGVY. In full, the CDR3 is CASSQEAWGVYEQYF.

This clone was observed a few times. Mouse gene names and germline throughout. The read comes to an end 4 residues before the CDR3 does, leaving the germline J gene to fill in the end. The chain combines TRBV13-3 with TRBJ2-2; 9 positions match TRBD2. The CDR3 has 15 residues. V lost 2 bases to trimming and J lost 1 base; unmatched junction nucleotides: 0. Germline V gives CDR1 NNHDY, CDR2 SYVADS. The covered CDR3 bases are TGTGCCAGCAGTGAACTGGGGGGAAACACCGGG. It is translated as CASSELGGNTG. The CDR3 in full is CASSELGGNTGQLYF. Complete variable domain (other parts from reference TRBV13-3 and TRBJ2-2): EAAVTQSPRSKVAVTGGKVTLSCHQTNNHDYMYWYRQDTGHGLRLIHYSYVADSTEKGDIPDGYKASRPSQENFSLILELASLSQTAVYFCASSELGGNTGQLYFGEGSKLTVL.

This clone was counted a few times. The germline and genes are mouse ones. The CDR3 protein is CASSSGLGGAGQLYF. Incomplete CDR3 DNA: TGTGCCAGCAGCTCGGGACTGGGGGGCGCCGGG. The rearrangement uses TRBV4 and TRBJ2-2; TRBD2 agrees at 12 bases. The read is 4 residues too short to cover the CDR3 end, so that end is filled in from the germline J gene. Germline CDR1 and CDR2: LGHDT and YNNKQL (reference sequence). CDR3 size: 15 residues. V lost 4 bases and J lost 6; bases outside the gene matches: 3.